The TCR beta chain under discussion was sequenced for a study of beta chain features in type 1 diabetes. Across the whole study: Patients looked much like healthy donors when it came to age, gender and cell yields. Study-level results: Overrepresentation of cells with high TCR expression could result from cDNA sequencing. Researchers report that Type 1 diabetes patients had moderately but significantly shorter TCRB CDR3s across all four CD4+ subsets.

In this sample, this clone turned up a few times. Its antigen is undetermined. CD4+ cells of the naive, central memory, regulatory and stem cell-like memory types were sorted via CD45RO/CCR7/CD25/CD127/CD95/CD27. The isolated RNA, all of it, was reverse transcribed, so expressed TCRB transcripts were what got sequenced. Assay used: immunoSEQ multiplex PCR; TCRdb lists only in-frame clones, some missing. The sample lists 680,000 or so clones; roughly an eighth were seen once. This CDR3 comprises 14 residues. Trimming took off 5 bases at V and 4 bases at J, with 9 bases between the two ends. The germline gives CDR1 SNHLY, CDR2 FYNNEI.

Sample: naive CD4+ T cells from blood. V usage is TRBV2 and J usage is TRBJ1-6; maybe TRBD1 (6 bases). This clonotype was sampled from a young man with type 1 diabetes. The CDR3: CASSPQGYNSPLHF. CDR3 coding DNA: TGTGCCAGCAGTCCCCAGGGGTATAATTCACCCCTCCACTTT.